Sequencing of this T cell receptor beta chain was carried out in a study of blood T cell repertoires in COVID-19. Deletions cut 5 bases from V and 1 base from J, with 5 bases between. CDR1 is LGHDT and CDR2 is YNNKEL in the germline V gene (reference sequence). This CDR3 spans 13 amino acids. TCRdb's copy holds only in-frame clones and misses some; the assay was immunoSEQ multiplex PCR. The sample gives about 230,000 clones, about 85% of which show up once; about 0.93% is in the top ten. Sample: peripheral blood. This clonotype was sampled from a man between 40 and 49 years old with acute or convalescent COVID-19. The chain is built from TRBV3-1 (or the pseudogene TRBV3-2) and TRBJ2-2; no reliable D call. The DNA for the CDR3 is TGTGCCAGCAGCTCAGGGAACACCGGGGAGCTGTTTTTT. As protein: CASSSGNTGELFF.